This T cell receptor beta chain was recovered during a study of OX40 agonist ivuxolimab in advanced cancers. The study's findings and limits: Among the lowest peripheral clonal expansion occurred in 0.1-3.0 mg/kg partial responders. Among expanded peripheral T cells, antigen specificity went undetermined. On average, a greater number of expanded clones characterised CD8+ T cells relative to CD4+.

Points on this clone: Its antigen is unidentified.

Assay: immunoSEQ multiplex PCR; the TCRdb copy retains only in-frame clones and omits some. Counted here are just over 35,000 clones, under 85% occurring once; the ten biggest clones make up around 18%. V gave up 5 bases and J gave up 0 bases, with 7 bases separating them. Germline V gene sequence: CDR1 SGHVS, CDR2 FNYEAQ. The CDR3 runs to 14 residues. The material was CD4+ or CD8+ T cells sorted from blood, obtained in a trial of the OX40 agonist ivuxolimab. This TCR was sampled from an adult with an advanced solid tumor such as melanoma, head and neck, liver or kidney cancer. The chain joins TRBV7-6 to TRBJ1-4; D not resolved. The CDR3 DNA follows: TGTGCCAGCAGCGGCGGAGCAACTAATGAAAAACTGTTTTTT. Protein product: CASSGGATNEKLFF.